This T cell receptor (beta chain) emerged from a study of shared clonotypes between healthy human individuals. Sorted-subset replicate PCR reactions were performed with around 200 ng DNA, corresponding to about 32,000 T cell genomes. Sequenced by immunoSEQ multiplex PCR; TCRdb stores in-frame clones only, minus some. The top ten hold around 1.2% of the sample, which has some 2 million clones, about 94% seen once. The CDR3 spans 16 residues. V gave up 5 bases and J gave up 7 bases; unmatched junction bases: 16. Germline lookup yields CDR1 SGHVS and CDR2 FQNEAQ. Naive CD8 cells lacked CD45RO and underwent positive selection for CCR7, leaving out terminally differentiated effector memory CD45RA+ cells.

The origin of this receptor is a young man in good health. This chain joins TRBV7-8 and TRBJ2-5, with 7 bases identical to TRBD2. The sample was naive CD8+ T cells sorted from blood. CDR3: CASSPLRWEGRVTQYF. Here the CDR3 DNA reads TGTGCCAGCAGCCCCCTCAGATGGGAGGGCCGAGTGACCCAGTACTTC.